This T cell receptor beta chain was profiled in a study of blood T cell repertoires in COVID-19. Libraries were prepared by immunoSEQ multiplex PCR; TCRdb keeps only in-frame clonotypes and omits some of them. This table holds roughly 280,000 clones, around four fifths found once. This clone was seen more than once but under ten times. This CDR3 has 15 amino acids. V gave up 1 base and J gave up 8 bases, with 14 bases separating them. Looked up from germline, CDR1 is SGHAT and CDR2 is FQNNGV. The sequence came from a man aged 60 to 69 who had recovered from COVID-19. Sequenced: peripheral blood. The chain joins TRBV11-2 to TRBJ2-2; D might be TRBD1 (5 bases). CDR3 sequence reads: CASSLGQGTVGELFF. The CDR3 nucleotides read TGTGCCAGCAGCTTAGGTCAGGGAACGGTAGGGGAGCTGTTTTTT. Full variable domain (rest looked up from reference TRBV11-2 and TRBJ2-2): EAGVAQSPRYKIIEKRQSVAFWCNPISGHATLYWYQQILGQGPKLLIQFQNNGVVDDSQLPKDRFSAERLKGVDSTLKIQPAKLEDSAVYLCASSLGQGTVGELFFGEGSRLTVL.